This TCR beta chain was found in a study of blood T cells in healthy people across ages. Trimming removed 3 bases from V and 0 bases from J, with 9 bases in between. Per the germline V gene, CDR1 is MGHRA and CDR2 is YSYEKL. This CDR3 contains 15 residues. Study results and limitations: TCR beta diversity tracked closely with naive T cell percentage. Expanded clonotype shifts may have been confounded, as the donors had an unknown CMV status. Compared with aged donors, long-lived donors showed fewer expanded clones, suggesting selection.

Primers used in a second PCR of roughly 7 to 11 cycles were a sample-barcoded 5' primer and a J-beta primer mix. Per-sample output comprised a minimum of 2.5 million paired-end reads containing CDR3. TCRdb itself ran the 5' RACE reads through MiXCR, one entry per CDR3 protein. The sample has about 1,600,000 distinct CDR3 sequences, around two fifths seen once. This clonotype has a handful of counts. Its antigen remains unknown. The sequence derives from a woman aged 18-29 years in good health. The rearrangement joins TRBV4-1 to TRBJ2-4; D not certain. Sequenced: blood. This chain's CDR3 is CASSHRIVAKNIQYF. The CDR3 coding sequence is TGCGCCAGCAGCCACCGAATAGTAGCCAAAAACATTCAGTACTTC.